This is a list of T cell receptor beta chains from one sample in a study of T cell responses to AZD1222 COVID-19 vaccine. Generated by immunoSEQ multiplex PCR, the TCRdb table keeps only in-frame clones and is missing some. This table has 120,000 or so clones, approximately 85% appearing once. Sequencing was performed on peripheral blood, taken on day 0 of AZD1222 vaccination. The receptors here all came from an adult in good health. Both conserved end residues are part of each CDR3. D genes are given only for firm matches. Size tells how often a clone was seen (once, few, many) or the class of an expanded clone, and some rows leave it out.

V	D	size	J	length	CDR3	DNA
TRBV5-1	NA	NA	TRBJ2-7	15	CASSSGGTVPYEQYF	TGCGCCAGCAGCTCGGGCGGGACAGTACCTTACGAGCAGTACTTC
TRBV28	NA	NA	TRBJ1-2	19	CASKMGIQGALISKYGYTF	TGTGCCAGTAAGATGGGTATACAAGGGGCCCTGATTTCGAAATATGGCTACACCTTC
TRBV2	NA	NA	TRBJ1-6	11	CASSDFSPLHF	TGTGCCAGCAGCGACTTCTCACCCCTCCACTTT
TRBV12-3/TRBV12-4	NA	NA	TRBJ1-1	13	CASSPGGYTEAFF	TGTGCCAGCAGCCCCGGGGGTTACACTGAAGCTTTCTTT
TRBV30	TRBD1	NA	TRBJ1-1	15	CAWSAPTGGRRGAFF	TGTGCCTGGAGTGCCCCGACAGGGGGCAGAAGGGGAGCTTTCTTT
TRBV3-1/TRBV3-2	NA	NA	TRBJ1-1	13	CASSPPGNTEAFF	TGTGCCAGCAGCCCGCCGGGGAACACTGAAGCTTTCTTT
TRBV4-1	TRBD1	NA	TRBJ1-1	17	CASRDRVLLLRNTEAFF	TGCGCCAGCAGGGACAGGGTCCTACTACTAAGGAACACTGAAGCTTTCTTT
TRBV7-8	NA	NA	TRBJ1-1	16	CASSLEGPGLLTEAFF	TGTGCCAGCAGCTTAGAGGGACCGGGGTTATTGACTGAAGCTTTCTTT
TRBV19	NA	NA	TRBJ2-3	14	CASSIIGGADTQYF	TGTGCCAGTAGTATTATCGGTGGGGCAGATACGCAGTATTTT
TRBV2	NA	NA	TRBJ2-7	13	CASSGFRGYEQYF	TGTGCCAGCAGTGGGTTCAGGGGCTACGAGCAGTACTTC
TRBV2	NA	few	TRBJ2-7	14	CASTVMADTGEQYF	TGTGCCAGCACAGTAATGGCCGACACGGGTGAGCAGTACTTC
TRBV30	TRBD1	NA	TRBJ1-2	10	CAWDRDGYTF	TGTGCCTGGGACAGGGATGGCTACACCTTC
TRBV3-1/TRBV3-2	NA	NA	TRBJ1-2	14	CASSQDRVGYGYTF	TGTGCCAGCAGCCAAGACAGGGTAGGGTATGGCTACACCTTC
TRBV18	NA	NA	TRBJ1-1	14	CASSPGGRNTEAFF	TGTGCCAGCTCACCTGGGGGTCGGAACACTGAAGCTTTCTTT
TRBV7-2	NA	NA	TRBJ2-7	15	CASSSRDTRTYEQYF	TGTGCCAGCAGCTCCCGGGACACCCGCACCTACGAGCAGTACTTC
TRBV29-1	TRBD1	NA	TRBJ2-7	13	CSVEGTGIYEQYF	TGCAGCGTTGAAGGGACAGGGATCTACGAGCAGTACTTC
TRBV28	TRBD2	once	TRBJ2-3	19	CASSNAIPGLASGTDTQYF	TGTGCCAGCAGCAACGCTATACCGGGACTAGCGTCGGGCACAGATACGCAGTATTTT
TRBV12-3/TRBV12-4	TRBD1	NA	TRBJ2-7	13	CASSPQGALEQYF	TGTGCCAGCAGCCCTCAGGGGGCTCTTGAGCAGTACTTC
TRBV6-5	TRBD1	once	TRBJ2-1	15	CASSPAGGAASEQFF	TGTGCCAGCAGTCCTGCAGGGGGCGCGGCGAGTGAGCAGTTCTTC
TRBV6-5	NA	NA	TRBJ1-5	14	CASSPGGDGQPQHF	TGTGCCAGCAGTCCGGGGGGCGATGGTCAGCCCCAGCATTTT
TRBV7-3	NA	NA	TRBJ2-6	13	CASSFFGANVLTF	TGTGCCAGCAGCTTTTTTGGGGCCAACGTCCTGACTTTC
TRBV9	NA	NA	TRBJ2-3	13	CASSVGTENTQYF	TGTGCCAGCAGCGTAGGGACGGAAAATACGCAGTATTTT
TRBV19	NA	NA	TRBJ1-3	15	CASSIGAQSGNTIYF	TGTGCCAGTAGTATTGGCGCCCAGTCTGGAAACACCATATATTTT
TRBV28	NA	NA	TRBJ1-3	14	CASWKGTSGNTIYF	TGTGCCAGCTGGAAAGGGACCAGTGGAAACACCATATATTTT
TRBV7-9	NA	NA	TRBJ1-2	14	CASSVTPPQYGYTF	TGTGCCAGCAGCGTTACGCCCCCCCAATATGGCTACACCTTC
TRBV19	TRBD2	NA	TRBJ2-7	16	CASSAGTSGSFYEQYF	TGTGCCAGTAGTGCTGGGACTAGCGGGAGTTTTTACGAGCAGTACTTC
TRBV30	NA	few	TRBJ1-2	13	CAWNPGRHGGYTF	TGTGCCTGGAATCCCGGCCGACACGGTGGCTACACCTTC
TRBV30	NA	NA	TRBJ2-7	15	CAWSVLLGVTYEQYF	TGTGCCTGGAGTGTACTTCTGGGGGTAACCTACGAGCAGTACTTC
TRBV28	NA	few	TRBJ2-5	16	CASSFLSSRFQETQYF	TGTGCCAGCAGTTTTCTCTCTAGCCGCTTCCAAGAGACCCAGTACTTC
TRBV6-5	NA	few	TRBJ2-2	11	CASRKDGELFF	TGTGCCAGCAGGAAAGACGGGGAGCTGTTTTTT
TRBV4-1	TRBD1	NA	TRBJ1-1	14	CASSQGQGRGEAFF	TGCGCCAGCAGCCAAGGACAGGGCAGAGGTGAAGCTTTCTTT
TRBV9	TRBD2	NA	TRBJ2-5	13	CASSVPGGETQYF	TGTGCCAGCAGCGTCCCCGGGGGGGAGACCCAGTACTTC
TRBV5-4	TRBD1	few	TRBJ2-3	15	CASSRTGGGTDTQYF	TGTGCCAGCAGCCGGACAGGGGGCGGCACAGATACGCAGTATTTT
TRBV7-6	NA	NA	TRBJ2-7	15	CASSPNRDIGGVQYF	TGTGCCAGCAGCCCTAACCGGGACATCGGAGGTGTGCAGTACTTC
TRBV10-3	TRBD2	NA	TRBJ2-3	19	CAISESRVAGTASTDTQYF	TGTGCCATCAGTGAGTCAAGGGTAGCGGGAACCGCTAGCACAGATACGCAGTATTTT
TRBV4-1	TRBD2	NA	TRBJ2-7	15	CASSLSSGGSYEQYF	TGCGCCAGCAGCCTTTCTAGCGGGGGTTCCTACGAGCAGTACTTC
TRBV30	NA	NA	TRBJ2-1	11	CAWFGQTEQFF	TGTGCCTGGTTCGGACAGACAGAGCAGTTCTTC
TRBV5-1	TRBD1	NA	TRBJ1-1	13	CASSLQGDTEAFF	TGCGCCAGCAGCTTGCAGGGGGACACTGAAGCTTTCTTT
TRBV24-1	NA	NA	TRBJ2-3	13	CATTGFLGDTQYF	TGTGCCACCACAGGGTTTTTGGGAGATACGCAGTATTTT
TRBV28	TRBD1	once	TRBJ1-2	16	CATSPKFGQGNYGYTF	TGTGCCACCTCGCCCAAATTCGGACAGGGGAACTATGGCTACACCTTC
TRBV6-5	NA	NA	TRBJ1-1	12	CASNAGPTEAFF	TGTGCCAGCAATGCAGGGCCCACTGAAGCTTTCTTT
TRBV9	TRBD2	NA	TRBJ2-1	18	CASSRTSGYSPVRDEQFF	TGTGCCAGCAGCCGGACTAGCGGGTATTCCCCTGTTCGTGATGAGCAGTTCTTC
TRBV5-1	NA	NA	TRBJ1-5	13	CASSFRSNQPQHF	TGCGCCAGCAGCTTCCGAAGCAATCAGCCCCAGCATTTT
TRBV2	NA	NA	TRBJ1-6	11	CASRGNSPLHF	TGTGCCAGCAGGGGTAATTCACCCCTCCACTTT
TRBV5-6	TRBD1	NA	TRBJ1-3	15	CASSLPGGTAHTIYF	TGTGCCAGCAGCTTGCCGGGGGGGACAGCACACACCATATATTTT
TRBV30	NA	NA	TRBJ1-1	13	CAWARTVNTEAFF	TGTGCCTGGGCAAGGACGGTGAACACTGAAGCTTTCTTT
TRBV9	NA	NA	TRBJ2-1	13	CASSVAGWNEQFF	TGTGCCAGCAGCGTAGCGGGATGGAATGAGCAGTTCTTC
TRBV5-1	NA	NA	TRBJ2-3	15	CASSSQGPSTDTQYF	TGCGCCAGCAGTTCCCAGGGGCCTAGCACAGATACGCAGTATTTT
TRBV7-2	NA	NA	TRBJ1-5	15	CATKKSRESFQPQHF	TGTGCCACAAAAAAATCCAGGGAGTCCTTTCAGCCCCAGCATTTT
TRBV27	TRBD2	NA	TRBJ2-7	16	CASSSFFSGRAYEQYF	TGTGCCAGCAGTTCCTTCTTTAGCGGGAGGGCCTACGAGCAGTACTTC
TRBV3-1/TRBV3-2	TRBD2	NA	TRBJ2-5	18	CASSQERTSGVLQETQYF	TGTGCCAGCAGCCAAGAGAGGACTAGCGGGGTTCTCCAAGAGACCCAGTACTTC
TRBV6-6	NA	once	TRBJ2-2	13	CASTQGETGELFF	TGTGCCAGCACTCAAGGAGAAACCGGGGAGCTGTTTTTT
TRBV3-1/TRBV3-2	TRBD2	NA	TRBJ2-7	14	CASIGRGPLYEQYF	TGTGCCAGCATCGGGAGGGGACCTCTCTACGAGCAGTACTTC
TRBV6-5	TRBD1	NA	TRBJ1-1	15	CASSYRTGQNTEAFF	TGTGCCAGCAGTTACCGGACAGGACAGAACACTGAAGCTTTCTTT
TRBV12-3/TRBV12-4	NA	NA	TRBJ2-1	12	CASSSAGDEQFF	TGTGCCAGCAGTTCAGCCGGCGATGAGCAGTTCTTC
TRBV5-1	NA	NA	TRBJ2-7	14	CASSLVLSSYEQYF	TGCGCCAGCAGCTTGGTTCTGTCATCCTACGAGCAGTACTTC
TRBV20-1	NA	NA	TRBJ2-3	13	CSASPGGTDTQYF	TGCAGTGCTAGTCCGGGTGGGACAGATACGCAGTATTTT
TRBV7-2	NA	NA	TRBJ2-5	13	CASSGIGPETQYF	TGTGCCAGCAGCGGCATAGGCCCGGAGACCCAGTACTTC
TRBV7-9	NA	NA	TRBJ1-1	15	CASSLGAAMNTEAFF	TGTGCCAGCAGCTTAGGTGCAGCTATGAACACTGAAGCTTTCTTT
TRBV7-2	TRBD1	NA	TRBJ1-6	19	CASSLTFPGQGGGEAPLHF	TGTGCCAGCAGCTTAACCTTTCCGGGACAGGGGGGAGGTGAAGCACCCCTCCACTTT